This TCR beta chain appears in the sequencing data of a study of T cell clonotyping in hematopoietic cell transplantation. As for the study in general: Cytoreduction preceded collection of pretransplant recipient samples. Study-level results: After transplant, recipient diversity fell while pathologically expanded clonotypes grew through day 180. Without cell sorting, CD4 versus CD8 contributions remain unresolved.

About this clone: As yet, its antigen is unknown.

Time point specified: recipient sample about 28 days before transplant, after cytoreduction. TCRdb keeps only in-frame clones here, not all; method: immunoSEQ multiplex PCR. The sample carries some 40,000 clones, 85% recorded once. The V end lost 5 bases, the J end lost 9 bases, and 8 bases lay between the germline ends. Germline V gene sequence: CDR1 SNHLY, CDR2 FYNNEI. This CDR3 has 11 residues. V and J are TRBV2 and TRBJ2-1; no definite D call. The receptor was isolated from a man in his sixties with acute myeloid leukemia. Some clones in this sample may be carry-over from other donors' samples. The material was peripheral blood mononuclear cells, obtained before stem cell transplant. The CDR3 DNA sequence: TGTGCCAGCAGTTTAGTCCGTGAGCAGTTCTTC. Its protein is CASSLVREQFF.